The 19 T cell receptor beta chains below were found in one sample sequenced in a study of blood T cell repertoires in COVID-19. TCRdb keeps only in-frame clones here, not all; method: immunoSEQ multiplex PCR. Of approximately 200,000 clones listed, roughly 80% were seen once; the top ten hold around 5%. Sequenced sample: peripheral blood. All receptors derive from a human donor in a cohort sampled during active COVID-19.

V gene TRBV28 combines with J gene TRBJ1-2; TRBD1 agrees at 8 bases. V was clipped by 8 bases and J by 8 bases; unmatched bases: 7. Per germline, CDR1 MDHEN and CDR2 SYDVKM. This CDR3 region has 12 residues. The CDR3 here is CASGRTGRGYTF. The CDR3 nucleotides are TGTGCCAGCGGGAGGACAGGGCGAGGCTACACCTTC.

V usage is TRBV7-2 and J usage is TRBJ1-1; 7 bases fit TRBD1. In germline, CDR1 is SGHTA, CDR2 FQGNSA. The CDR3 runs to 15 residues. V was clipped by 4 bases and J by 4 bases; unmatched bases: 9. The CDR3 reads CASSWTGRVSTEAFF. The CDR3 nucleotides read TGTGCCAGCAGCTGGACAGGACGGGTGAGCACTGAAGCTTTCTTT.

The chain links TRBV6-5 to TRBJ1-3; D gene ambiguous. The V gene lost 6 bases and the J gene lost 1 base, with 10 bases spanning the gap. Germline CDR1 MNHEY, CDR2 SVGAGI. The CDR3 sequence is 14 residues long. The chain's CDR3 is CASSQAGSGNTIYF. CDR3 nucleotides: TGTGCCAGCAGCCAAGCGGGGTCTGGAAACACCATATATTTT.

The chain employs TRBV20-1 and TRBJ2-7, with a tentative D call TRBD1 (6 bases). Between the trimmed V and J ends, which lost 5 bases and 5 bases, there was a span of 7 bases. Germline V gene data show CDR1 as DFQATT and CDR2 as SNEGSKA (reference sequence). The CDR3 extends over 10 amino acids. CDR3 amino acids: CSAHRDEQYF. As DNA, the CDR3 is TGCAGTGCTCACAGGGACGAGCAGTACTTC.

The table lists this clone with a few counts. The CDR3 spells CASRGQGRGTDTQYF. CDR3 sequence (DNA): TGTGCCAGCAGAGGACAGGGACGGGGCACAGATACGCAGTATTTT. The genes are TRBV4-2 and TRBJ2-3, with 8 bases that match TRBD1. Per germline, CDR1 LGHNA and CDR2 YNFKEQ. Trimming at V came to 6 bases and at J to 1 base, leaving 6 bases not matched to a gene. The CDR3 length is 15 residues.

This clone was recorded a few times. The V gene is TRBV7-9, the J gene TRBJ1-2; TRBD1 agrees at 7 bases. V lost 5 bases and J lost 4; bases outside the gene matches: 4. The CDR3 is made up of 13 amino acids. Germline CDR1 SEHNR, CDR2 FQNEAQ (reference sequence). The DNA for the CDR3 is TGTGCCAGCAGCGGGGACAGCTTCTATGGCTACACCTTC. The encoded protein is CASSGDSFYGYTF.

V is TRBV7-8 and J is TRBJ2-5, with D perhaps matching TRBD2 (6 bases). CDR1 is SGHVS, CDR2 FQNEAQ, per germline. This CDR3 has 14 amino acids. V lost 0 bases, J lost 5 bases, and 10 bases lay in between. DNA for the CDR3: TGTGCCAGCAGCTTAGCGCTGGAGGGCGAGACCCAGTACTTC. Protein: CASSLALEGETQYF. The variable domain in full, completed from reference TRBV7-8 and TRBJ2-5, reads GAGVSQSPRYKVAKRGQDVALRCDPISGHVSLFWYQQALGQGPEFLTYFQNEAQLDKSGLPSDRFFAERPEGSVSTLKIQRTQQEDSAVYLCASSLALEGETQYFGPGTRLLVL.

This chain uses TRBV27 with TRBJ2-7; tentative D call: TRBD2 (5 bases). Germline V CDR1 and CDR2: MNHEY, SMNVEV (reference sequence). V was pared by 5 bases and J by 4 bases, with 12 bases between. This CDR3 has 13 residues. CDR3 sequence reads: CASSLGLWYEQYF. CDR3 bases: TGTGCCAGCAGTCTCGGACTTTGGTACGAGCAGTACTTC.

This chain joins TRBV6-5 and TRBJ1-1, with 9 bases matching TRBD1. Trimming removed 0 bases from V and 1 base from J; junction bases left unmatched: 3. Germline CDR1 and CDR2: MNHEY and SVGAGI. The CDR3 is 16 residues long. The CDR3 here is CASSYSGQGRNTEAFF. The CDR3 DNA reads TGTGCCAGCAGTTACTCGGGACAGGGCAGGAACACTGAAGCTTTCTTT.

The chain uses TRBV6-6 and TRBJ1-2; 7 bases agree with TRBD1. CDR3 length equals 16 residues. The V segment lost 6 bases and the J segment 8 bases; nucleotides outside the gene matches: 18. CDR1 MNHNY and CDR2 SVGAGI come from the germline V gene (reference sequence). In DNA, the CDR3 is TGTGCCAGCAGCCCGACCGCTAGTCCGGGACAGTTGGGCTACACCTTC. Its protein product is CASSPTASPGQLGYTF.

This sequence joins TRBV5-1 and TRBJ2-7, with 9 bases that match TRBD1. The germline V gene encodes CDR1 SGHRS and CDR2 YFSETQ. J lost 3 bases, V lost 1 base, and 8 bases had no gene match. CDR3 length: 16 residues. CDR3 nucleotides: TGCGCCAGCAGCTTGCCGGGGGACAGGGCGATCTACGAGCAGTACTTC. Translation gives CASSLPGDRAIYEQYF.

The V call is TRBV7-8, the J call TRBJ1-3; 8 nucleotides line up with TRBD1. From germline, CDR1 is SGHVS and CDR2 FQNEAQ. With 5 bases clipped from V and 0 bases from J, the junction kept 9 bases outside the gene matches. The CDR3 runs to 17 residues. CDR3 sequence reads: CASSKDRAYLSGNTIYF. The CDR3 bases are TGTGCCAGCAGCAAGGACAGGGCGTACCTCTCTGGAAACACCATATATTTT.

The CDR3 here is CASSEGSSYEQYF. The CDR3 DNA sequence: TGTGCCAGTAGTGAGGGTAGCTCCTACGAGCAGTACTTC. The rearrangement links TRBV19 to TRBJ2-7; maybe TRBD2 (5 bases). Germline V gene data show CDR1 as LNHDA and CDR2 as SQIVND (reference sequence). The length of the CDR3 is 13 residues. Trimming shortened V by 5 bases and J by 0 bases, and 8 bases separated the two germline ends. Supplemented by reference TRBV19 and TRBJ2-7, the full variable domain reads DGGITQSPKYLFRKEGQNVTLSCEQNLNHDAMYWYRQDPGQGLRLIYYSQIVNDFQKGDIAEGYSVSREKKESFPLTVTSAQKNPTAFYLCASSEGSSYEQYFGPGTRLTVT.

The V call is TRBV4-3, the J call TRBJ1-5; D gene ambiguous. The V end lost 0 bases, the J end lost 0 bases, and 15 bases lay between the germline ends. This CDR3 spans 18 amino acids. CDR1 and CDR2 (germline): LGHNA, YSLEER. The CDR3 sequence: CASSQDRGGAYSNQPQHF. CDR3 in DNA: TGCGCCAGCAGCCAAGATCGAGGAGGCGCCTATAGCAATCAGCCCCAGCATTTT.

The CDR3 bases are TGTGCCACCAGCAGAGTACGACAGGGGACCTACGAGCAGTACTTC. Amino acid sequence: CATSRVRQGTYEQYF. The rearrangement uses TRBV15 and TRBJ2-7; TRBD1 aligns across 8 bases. The CDR3 has 15 residues. V dropped 1 base and J dropped 2; count of bases not matched to a gene: 4. Germline CDR1 LNHNV, CDR2 YYDKDF (reference sequence).

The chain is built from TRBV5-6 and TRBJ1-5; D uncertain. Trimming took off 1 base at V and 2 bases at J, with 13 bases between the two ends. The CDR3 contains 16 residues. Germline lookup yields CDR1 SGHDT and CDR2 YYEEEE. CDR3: CASSLMYPGGNQPQHF. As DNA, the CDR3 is TGTGCCAGCAGCTTGATGTATCCCGGGGGCAATCAGCCCCAGCATTTT.

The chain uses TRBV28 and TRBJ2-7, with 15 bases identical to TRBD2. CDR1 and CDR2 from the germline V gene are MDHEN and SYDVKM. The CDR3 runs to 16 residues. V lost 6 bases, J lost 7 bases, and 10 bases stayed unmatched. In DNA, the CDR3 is TGTGCCAGCAGCTGGACTAGCGGGAGGGGACATCCGGAGCAGTACTTC. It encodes CASSWTSGRGHPEQYF. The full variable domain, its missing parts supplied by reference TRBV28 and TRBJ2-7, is DVKVTQSSRYLVKRTGEKVFLECVQDMDHENMFWYRQDPGLGLRLIYFSYDVKMKEKGDIPEGYSVSREKKERFSLILESASTNQTSMYLCASSWTSGRGHPEQYFGPGTRLTVT.

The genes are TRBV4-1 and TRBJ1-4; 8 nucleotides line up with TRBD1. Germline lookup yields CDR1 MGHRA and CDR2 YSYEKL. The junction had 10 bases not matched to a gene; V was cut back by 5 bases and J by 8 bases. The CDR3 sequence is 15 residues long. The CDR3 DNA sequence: TGCGCCAGCAGCGAAGGACAGGGCCGACGGGAAAAACTGTTTTTT. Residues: CASSEGQGRREKLFF.

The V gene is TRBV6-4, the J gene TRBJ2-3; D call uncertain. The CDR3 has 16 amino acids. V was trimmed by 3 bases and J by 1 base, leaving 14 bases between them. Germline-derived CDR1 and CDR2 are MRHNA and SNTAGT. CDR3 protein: CASSEGLPRGTDTQYF. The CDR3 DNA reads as TGTGCCAGCAGTGAGGGTCTCCCACGGGGCACAGATACGCAGTATTTT.